The 29 T cell receptor beta chains below were found in one sample sequenced in a study of PD-L1 blockade in urothelial cancer. The time point: peripheral blood 6 weeks after treatment start. Method: immunoSEQ multiplex PCR; TCRdb's copy keeps in-frame clones and lacks some. The sample includes about 76,000 clones, under 95% seen only once; the top ten take about 0.91%. This sample comprised PBMCs, obtained around atezolizumab (anti-PD-L1) treatment. These receptors were taken from an elderly woman with urothelial cancer.

The chain has TRBV6-6 and TRBJ1-2; D not resolved. From germline, CDR1 is MNHNY and CDR2 SVGAGI (reference sequence). This CDR3 has 12 residues. With 3 bases removed from V and 8 bases from J, the gap between germline ends came to 10 bases. The CDR3 DNA sequence: TGTGCCAGCAGTTATCGGGGTACGGGCTACACCTTC. As protein: CASSYRGTGYTF.

This chain links TRBV30 with TRBJ2-6, with a tentative D call TRBD1 (5 bases). Germline V gene sequence: CDR1 GTSNPN, CDR2 SVGIG (reference sequence). Trimming stripped 7 bases from V and 2 bases from J, with 9 bases between. The CDR3 contains 13 residues. The CDR3 spells CASRVTGANVLTF. DNA of the CDR3: TGTGCCTCCAGGGTAACTGGGGCCAACGTCCTGACTTTC. Full variable domain (outside the CDR3, taken from reference TRBV30 and TRBJ2-6): SQTIHQWPATLVQPVGSPLSLECTVEGTSNPNLYWYRQAAGRGLQLLFYSVGIGQISSEVPQNLSASRPQDRQFILSSKKLLLSDSGFYLCASRVTGANVLTFGAGSRLTVL.

The V call is TRBV10-2, the J call TRBJ1-2; 7 bases are shared with TRBD1. The CDR3 extends over 14 amino acids. V was pared by 3 bases and J by 0 bases, with 1 base of the junction left unmatched. From germline, CDR1 is WSHSY and CDR2 SAAADI. The CDR3 DNA is TGCGCCAGCAGTGACGGGACAGCTAACTATGGCTACACCTTC. Translating gives CASSDGTANYGYTF.

This clone was counted between two and nine times. The chain combines TRBV5-1 with TRBJ2-3, with D perhaps TRBD1 (6 bases). The germline V gene encodes CDR1 SGHRS and CDR2 YFSETQ. This CDR3 spans 16 amino acids. V was shortened by 2 bases and J by 2 bases, with 15 bases between the two germline ends. CDR3 nucleotides: TGCGCCAGCAGCTTAAATGCAGGGGAACCCACAGATACGCAGTATTTT. It codes for CASSLNAGEPTDTQYF.

CDR3 region: CASSPSWETQYF. The CDR3 DNA reads as TGTGCCAGCAGCCCTAGCTGGGAGACCCAGTACTTC. The V and J genes are TRBV28 and TRBJ2-5, with D possibly being TRBD2 (5 bases). Trimming left V 6 bases short and J 5 bases short, with 10 bases between. From germline, CDR1 is MDHEN and CDR2 SYDVKM. The CDR3 length is 12 residues.

The chain combines TRBV2 with TRBJ2-6; D uncertain. Looked up from germline, CDR1 is SNHLY and CDR2 is FYNNEI. The CDR3 covers 15 residues. V shed 7 bases and J shed 0 bases, with 10 bases lying between them. The CDR3 here is CASKLEDSGANVLTF. CDR3 nucleotides: TGTGCCAGCAAGCTCGAAGACTCTGGGGCCAACGTCCTGACTTTC.

The V and J genes are TRBV18 and TRBJ1-1; D may be TRBD1 (5 bases). Germline V gives CDR1 KGHSH, CDR2 LQKENI. V was shortened by 6 bases and J by 5 bases, with 16 bases between the two germline ends. CDR3 length: 14 residues. The CDR3 reads CASSPDNGRTEAFF. The CDR3 bases are TGTGCCAGCTCTCCGGACAATGGACGAACTGAAGCTTTCTTT.

The rearrangement joins TRBV9 to TRBJ2-1; TRBD1 matches at 8 bases. V shed 0 bases, J shed 10 bases, and the junction held 0 bases outside the gene matches. The CDR3 loop spans 12 amino acids. Germline assignment: CDR1 SGDLS and CDR2 YYNGEE. CDR3 DNA sequence: TGTGCCAGCAGCGTAGACAGGGGGGAGCAGTTCTTC. It codes for CASSVDRGEQFF.

This clone has just a few counts. V is TRBV7-9 and J is TRBJ1-2; a possible D gene is TRBD1 (5 bases). Germline V lookup: CDR1 SEHNR, CDR2 FQNEAQ (reference sequence). V was clipped by 1 base and J by 6 bases, with 12 bases between them. The CDR3 spans 14 residues. The CDR3 DNA is TGTGCCAGCAGCTTAGTCGGAAGGGGCGATGGCTACACCTTC. Its translation: CASSLVGRGDGYTF.

This clone came up a few times. This chain links TRBV19 with TRBJ1-5; D is uncertain. Germline CDR1 reads LNHDA; CDR2 reads SQIVND (reference sequence). The V gene lost 4 bases and the J gene lost 0 bases, with 10 bases spanning the gap. The length of the CDR3 is 15 residues. The CDR3 sequence is CASSTTVYSNQPQHF. The DNA for the CDR3 is TGTGCCAGTAGTACCACGGTTTATAGCAATCAGCCCCAGCATTTT.

The rearrangement joins TRBV29-1 to TRBJ2-3; perhaps TRBD1 as D (5 bases). Germline CDR1 SQVTM, CDR2 ANQGSEA. Trimming took 0 bases from V and 5 from J, leaving 6 bases between them. The CDR3 extends over 12 amino acids. In DNA, the CDR3 is TGCAGCGTTGAAGAGGACATAGATACGCAGTATTTT. Amino acid sequence: CSVEEDIDTQYF.

This chain uses TRBV19 with TRBJ2-5; 7 nucleotides align to TRBD1. The CDR3 has 15 amino acids. With 6 bases clipped from V and 4 bases from J, the junction kept 11 bases outside the gene matches. CDR1 and CDR2 (germline): LNHDA, SQIVND (reference sequence). CDR3 nucleotides: TGTGCCAGTAGGCGTGACAGGGAACGCAGAGAGACCCAGTACTTC. This translates into CASRRDRERRETQYF.

This rearrangement joins TRBV9 to TRBJ2-6; 9 bases line up with TRBD1. V lost 3 bases to trimming and J lost 4 bases; unmatched junction nucleotides: 8. The germline V gene encodes CDR1 SGDLS and CDR2 YYNGEE. The CDR3 is 17 residues long. The CDR3 sequence is CASSAGQGTGGANVLTF. The CDR3 DNA reads as TGTGCCAGCAGCGCGGGACAGGGAACGGGAGGGGCCAACGTCCTGACTTTC.

This clone was counted between two and nine times. The V call is TRBV28, the J call TRBJ1-1, with D tentatively TRBD1 (6 bases). The CDR3 totals 15 residues. Trimming pared 6 bases from V and 1 base from J, leaving 15 bases between. CDR1 is MDHEN and CDR2 is SYDVKM in the germline V gene. CDR3: CASRFPQGQNTEAFF. In DNA form, the CDR3 reads TGTGCCAGCAGATTTCCCCAGGGGCAGAACACTGAAGCTTTCTTT. Looking up the rest from reference TRBV28 and TRBJ1-1 gives the full variable domain: DVKVTQSSRYLVKRTGEKVFLECVQDMDHENMFWYRQDPGLGLRLIYFSYDVKMKEKGDIPEGYSVSREKKERFSLILESASTNQTSMYLCASRFPQGQNTEAFFGQGTRLTVV.

In DNA, the CDR3 is TGTGCCAGCAGCCCTTTATGGGGCGACGACCAAGAGACCCAGTACTTC. This gives the protein CASSPLWGDDQETQYF. This chain joins TRBV9 and TRBJ2-5, with a weak D call TRBD1 (5 bases). The length of the CDR3 is 16 residues. With 4 bases removed from V and 0 bases from J, the gap between germline ends came to 16 bases. In germline, CDR1 is SGDLS, CDR2 YYNGEE.

The rearrangement links TRBV5-1 to TRBJ1-4; possibly TRBD1 for D (5 bases). Germline CDR1 reads SGHRS; CDR2 reads YFSETQ. The V gene lost 0 bases and the J gene lost 8 bases, with 11 bases spanning the gap. The CDR3 extends over 14 amino acids. The CDR3 sequence: CASSLGTGAEKLFF. Here the CDR3 DNA reads TGCGCCAGCAGCTTGGGTACAGGAGCCGAAAAACTGTTTTTT. The variable domain in full, with the rest retrieved from reference TRBV5-1 and TRBJ1-4, is KAGVTQTPRYLIKTRGQQVTLSCSPISGHRSVSWYQQTPGQGLQFLFEYFSETQRNKGNFPGRFSGRQFSNSRSEMNVSTLELGDSALYLCASSLGTGAEKLFFGSGTQLSVL.

V is TRBV11-1 and J is TRBJ2-5; 10 nucleotides line up with TRBD2. V gave up 1 base and J gave up 6 bases; unmatched junction bases: 8. CDR1 and CDR2 (germline): SGHAT, FQDESV (reference sequence). The CDR3 totals 16 residues. The DNA of the CDR3 is TGTGCCAGCAGCTTAGTAGGAGCGGGAGGGGGAAAGACCCAGTACTTC. Amino acid sequence: CASSLVGAGGGKTQYF.

The gene calls are TRBV19 and TRBJ2-7; D ambiguous. The V and J ends lost 3 bases and 5 bases respectively, with 11 bases between them. The CDR3 is 13 residues long. The germline V gene encodes CDR1 LNHDA and CDR2 SQIVND (reference sequence). CDR3 coding DNA: TGTGCCAGTAGTATCATAGGCGGCAACGAGCAGTACTTC. Translated: CASSIIGGNEQYF.

The genes are TRBV7-3 and TRBJ2-7; D is possibly TRBD1 (5 bases). Per the germline V gene, CDR1 is SGHTA and CDR2 is FQGTGA. Deletions cut 3 bases from V and 3 bases from J, with 18 bases between. The CDR3 is 16 residues long. CDR3 loop: CASSLVKGRFNYEQYF. The CDR3 DNA reads TGTGCCAGCAGCTTGGTTAAGGGGCGTTTTAACTACGAGCAGTACTTC.

The rearrangement joins TRBV2 to TRBJ2-2; D perhaps matches TRBD1 (6 bases). The CDR3 loop spans 15 amino acids. Per the germline V gene, CDR1 is SNHLY and CDR2 is FYNNEI. V lost 1 base to trimming and J lost 2 bases, with 8 bases between them. The CDR3 sequence: CASSEVRGNTGELFF. CDR3 DNA sequence: TGTGCCAGCAGTGAAGTCAGGGGAAACACCGGGGAGCTGTTTTTT.

V gene TRBV9 combines with J gene TRBJ2-3; 14 bases line up with TRBD2. V lost 3 bases, J lost 5 bases, and 2 bases stayed unmatched. Germline loops: CDR1 SGDLS, CDR2 YYNGEE. The CDR3 contains 15 residues. The CDR3 coding sequence is TGTGCCAGCAGCGCGGGACTAGCGGGAGTAGATACGCAGTATTTT. It translates to CASSAGLAGVDTQYF.

This chain connects TRBV6-1 to TRBJ2-3; D might be TRBD2 (5 bases). The CDR3 sequence is 15 residues long. With 4 bases removed from V and 3 bases from J, the gap between germline ends came to 14 bases. Germline CDR1 reads MNHNS; CDR2 reads SASEGT. This CDR3 is CASSVEGVVTDTQYF. CDR3 coding DNA: TGTGCCAGCAGTGTAGAGGGAGTAGTTACAGATACGCAGTATTTT.

The chain is built from TRBV7-2 and TRBJ2-7; the D gene is possibly TRBD1 (6 bases). CDR1 and CDR2 (germline): SGHTA, FQGNSA. Trimming removed 1 base at V and 7 bases at J, with 20 bases between. The CDR3 contains 16 residues. Here the CDR3 reads CASSLVFGGLRPEQYF. The CDR3 nucleotides read TGTGCCAGCAGCTTAGTATTTGGGGGCTTACGCCCGGAGCAGTACTTC.

The V call is TRBV9, the J call TRBJ1-5, with D possibly matching TRBD1 (5 bases). Germline assignment: CDR1 SGDLS and CDR2 YYNGEE. The CDR3 has 14 amino acids. Trimming took 4 bases from V and 5 from J, leaving 13 bases between them. CDR3 sequence reads: CASSQGPTDQPQHF. DNA for the CDR3: TGTGCCAGCAGCCAGGGCCCTACCGATCAGCCCCAGCATTTT. Together with reference TRBV9 and TRBJ1-5, the CDR3 gives the full variable domain: DSGVTQTPKHLITATGQRVTLRCSPRSGDLSVYWYQQSLDQGLQFLIQYYNGEERAKGNILERFSAQQFPDLHSELNLSSLELGDSALYFCASSQGPTDQPQHFGDGTRLSIL.

The chain links TRBV27 to TRBJ2-4; TRBD1 might be the D (5 bases). The CDR3 runs 16 residues. CDR1 is MNHEY and CDR2 is SMNVEV in the germline V gene (reference sequence). V lost 0 bases to trimming and J lost 0 bases, with 9 bases between them. The CDR3 nucleotides are TGTGCCAGCAGTTTATCAGTGACAGAAGCCAAAAACATTCAGTACTTC. Its protein product is CASSLSVTEAKNIQYF.

The J gene is TRBJ2-1, the V gene TRBV19; 10 bases are shared with TRBD2. This CDR3 has 17 amino acids. With V trimmed by 3 bases and J by 8 bases, 13 bases remained unmatched. The germline gives CDR1 LNHDA, CDR2 SQIVND (reference sequence). In DNA, the CDR3 is TGTGCCAGTAGTATTGAGACCCTAGCGGGAGCGTCGGATGAGCAGTTCTTC. It codes for CASSIETLAGASDEQFF.

The chain employs TRBV25-1 and TRBJ1-2, with D perhaps TRBD1 (5 bases). CDR1 and CDR2 from the germline V gene are MGHDK and SYGVNS. The CDR3 consists of 14 residues. Trimming left V 1 base short and J 8 bases short, with 14 bases between. DNA for the CDR3: TGTGCCAGCAGTGAATCGTGGACGGGGGGAGGCTACACCTTC. This sequence encodes CASSESWTGGGYTF.

The chain combines TRBV19 with TRBJ2-3; 13 bases are shared with TRBD2. The V segment lost 7 bases and the J segment 3 bases; nucleotides outside the gene matches: 7. The CDR3 is 16 residues long. Germline-derived CDR1 and CDR2 are LNHDA and SQIVND (reference sequence). The CDR3 nucleotides are TGTGCCAGTACCTCCGAGGGACTAGCGGGGACAGATACGCAGTATTTT. As protein: CASTSEGLAGTDTQYF.

V is TRBV25-1 and J is TRBJ1-4, with TRBD1 as a possible D gene (6 bases). The CDR3 totals 14 residues. Germline CDR1 MGHDK, CDR2 SYGVNS. V was trimmed by 2 bases and J by 14 bases, leaving 18 bases between them. The chain's CDR3 is CASSEPRGGGGLFF. The DNA of the CDR3 is TGTGCCAGCAGTGAACCGAGAGGGGGGGGTGGCCTGTTTTTT.